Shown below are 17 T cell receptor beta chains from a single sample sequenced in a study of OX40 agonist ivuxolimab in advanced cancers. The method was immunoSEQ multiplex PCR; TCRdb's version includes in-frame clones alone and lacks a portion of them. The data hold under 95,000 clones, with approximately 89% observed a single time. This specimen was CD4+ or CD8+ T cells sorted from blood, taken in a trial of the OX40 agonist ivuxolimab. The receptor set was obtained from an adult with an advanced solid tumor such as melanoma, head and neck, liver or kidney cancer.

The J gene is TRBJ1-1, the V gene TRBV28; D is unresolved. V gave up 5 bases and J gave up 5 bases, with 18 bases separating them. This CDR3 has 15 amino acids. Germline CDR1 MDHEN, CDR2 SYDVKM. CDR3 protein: CASSGLLGSWTEAFF. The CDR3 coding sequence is TGTGCCAGCAGTGGATTACTGGGGAGTTGGACTGAAGCTTTCTTT.

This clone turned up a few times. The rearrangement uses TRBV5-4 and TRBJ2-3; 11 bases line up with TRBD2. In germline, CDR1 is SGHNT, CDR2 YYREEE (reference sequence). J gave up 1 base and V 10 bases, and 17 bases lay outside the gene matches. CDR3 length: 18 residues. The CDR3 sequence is CAFSPRLAGGLGTDTQYF. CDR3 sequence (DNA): TGTGCCTTCTCACCCCGGCTAGCGGGGGGCCTGGGCACAGATACGCAGTATTTT.

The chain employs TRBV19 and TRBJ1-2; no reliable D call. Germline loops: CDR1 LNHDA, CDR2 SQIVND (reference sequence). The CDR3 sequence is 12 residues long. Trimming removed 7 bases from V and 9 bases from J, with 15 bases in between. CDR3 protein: CASNGQANRYTF. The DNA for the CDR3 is TGTGCCAGTAATGGGCAGGCCAATCGCTACACCTTC.

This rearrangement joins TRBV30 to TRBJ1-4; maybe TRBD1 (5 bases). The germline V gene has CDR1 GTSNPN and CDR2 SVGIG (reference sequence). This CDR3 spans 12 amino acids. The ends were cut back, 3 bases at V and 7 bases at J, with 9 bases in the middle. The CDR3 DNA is TGTGCCTGGAGCAACACAGGTGAAAAACTGTTTTTT. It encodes CAWSNTGEKLFF.

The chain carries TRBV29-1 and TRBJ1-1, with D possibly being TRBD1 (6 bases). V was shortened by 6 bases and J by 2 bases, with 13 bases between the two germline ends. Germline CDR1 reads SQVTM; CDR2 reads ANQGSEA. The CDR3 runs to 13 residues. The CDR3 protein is CSVRGLVNTEAFF. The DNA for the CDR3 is TGCAGCGTCAGGGGACTTGTTAACACTGAAGCTTTCTTT.

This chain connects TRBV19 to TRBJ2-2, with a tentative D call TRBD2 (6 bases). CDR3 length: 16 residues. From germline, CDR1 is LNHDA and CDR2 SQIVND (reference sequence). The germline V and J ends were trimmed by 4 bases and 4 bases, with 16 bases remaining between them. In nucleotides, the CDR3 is TGTGCCAGTAGTACGGGGACTCTACCTATCACCGGGGAGCTGTTTTTT. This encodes CASSTGTLPITGELFF. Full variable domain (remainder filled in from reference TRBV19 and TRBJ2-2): DGGITQSPKYLFRKEGQNVTLSCEQNLNHDAMYWYRQDPGQGLRLIYYSQIVNDFQKGDIAEGYSVSREKKESFPLTVTSAQKNPTAFYLCASSTGTLPITGELFFGEGSRLTVL.

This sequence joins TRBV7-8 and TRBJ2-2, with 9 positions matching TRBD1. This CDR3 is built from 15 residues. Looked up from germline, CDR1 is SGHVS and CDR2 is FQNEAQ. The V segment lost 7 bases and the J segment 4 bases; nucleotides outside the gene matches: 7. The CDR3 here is CASTKQGAVTGELFF. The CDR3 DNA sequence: TGTGCCAGCACCAAACAGGGGGCGGTCACCGGGGAGCTGTTTTTT.

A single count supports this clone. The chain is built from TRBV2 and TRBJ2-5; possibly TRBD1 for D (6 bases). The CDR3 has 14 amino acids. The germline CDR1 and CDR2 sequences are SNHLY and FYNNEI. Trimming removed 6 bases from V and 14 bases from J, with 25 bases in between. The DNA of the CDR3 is TGTGCCAGCAGAGTTGGACAGCTATCTACGAGACATTACTTC. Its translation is CASRVGQLSTRHYF.

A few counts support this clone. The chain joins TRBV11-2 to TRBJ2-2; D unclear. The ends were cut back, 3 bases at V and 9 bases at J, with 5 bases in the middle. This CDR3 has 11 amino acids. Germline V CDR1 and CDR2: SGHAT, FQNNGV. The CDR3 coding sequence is TGTGCCAGCAGCTTGGTTAGGGAGCTGTTTTTT. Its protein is CASSLVRELFF.

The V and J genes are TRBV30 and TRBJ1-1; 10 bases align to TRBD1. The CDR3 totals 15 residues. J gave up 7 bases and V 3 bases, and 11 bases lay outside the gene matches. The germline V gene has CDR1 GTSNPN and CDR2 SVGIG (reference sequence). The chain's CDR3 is CAWRRVDRGGGEAFF. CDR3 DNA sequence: TGTGCCTGGAGGAGGGTGGACAGGGGGGGTGGTGAAGCTTTCTTT.

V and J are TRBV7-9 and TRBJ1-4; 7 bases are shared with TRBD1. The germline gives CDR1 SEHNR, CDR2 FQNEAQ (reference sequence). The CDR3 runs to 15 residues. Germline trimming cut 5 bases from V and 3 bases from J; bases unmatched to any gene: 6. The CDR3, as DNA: TGTGCCAGCAGCCCCGGGACAGTAGCTAATGAAAAACTGTTTTTT. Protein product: CASSPGTVANEKLFF.

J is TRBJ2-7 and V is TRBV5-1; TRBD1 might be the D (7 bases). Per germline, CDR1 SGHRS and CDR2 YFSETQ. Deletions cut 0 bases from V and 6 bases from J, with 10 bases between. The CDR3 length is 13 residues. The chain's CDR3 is CASSLGQGGEQYF. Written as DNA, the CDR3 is TGCGCCAGCAGCTTGGGTCAGGGGGGCGAGCAGTACTTC. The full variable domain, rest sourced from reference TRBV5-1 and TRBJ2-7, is KAGVTQTPRYLIKTRGQQVTLSCSPISGHRSVSWYQQTPGQGLQFLFEYFSETQRNKGNFPGRFSGRQFSNSRSEMNVSTLELGDSALYLCASSLGQGGEQYFGPGTRLTVT.

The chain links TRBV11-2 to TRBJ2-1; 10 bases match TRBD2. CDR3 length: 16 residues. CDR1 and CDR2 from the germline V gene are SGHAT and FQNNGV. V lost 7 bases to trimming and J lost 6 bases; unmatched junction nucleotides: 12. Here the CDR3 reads CASKKSSGSGFNEQFF. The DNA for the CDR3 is TGTGCCAGCAAAAAGTCTAGCGGGAGTGGTTTCAATGAGCAGTTCTTC. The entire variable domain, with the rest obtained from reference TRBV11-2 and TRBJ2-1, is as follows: EAGVAQSPRYKIIEKRQSVAFWCNPISGHATLYWYQQILGQGPKLLIQFQNNGVVDDSQLPKDRFSAERLKGVDSTLKIQPAKLEDSAVYLCASKKSSGSGFNEQFFGPGTRLTVL.

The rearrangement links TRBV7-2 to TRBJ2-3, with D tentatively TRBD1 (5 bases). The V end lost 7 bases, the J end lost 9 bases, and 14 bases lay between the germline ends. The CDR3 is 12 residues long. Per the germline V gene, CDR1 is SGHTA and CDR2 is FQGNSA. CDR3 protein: CASNPRAGTQYF. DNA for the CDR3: TGTGCCAGCAACCCCCGAGCAGGGACGCAGTATTTT.

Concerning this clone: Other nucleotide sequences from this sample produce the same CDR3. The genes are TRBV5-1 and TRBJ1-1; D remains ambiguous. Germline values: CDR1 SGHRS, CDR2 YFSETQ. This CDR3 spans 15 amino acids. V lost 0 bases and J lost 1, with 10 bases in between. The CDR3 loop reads CASSLERARNTEAFF. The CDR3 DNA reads TGCGCCAGCAGCTTGGAGCGCGCCCGGAACACTGAAGCTTTCTTT.

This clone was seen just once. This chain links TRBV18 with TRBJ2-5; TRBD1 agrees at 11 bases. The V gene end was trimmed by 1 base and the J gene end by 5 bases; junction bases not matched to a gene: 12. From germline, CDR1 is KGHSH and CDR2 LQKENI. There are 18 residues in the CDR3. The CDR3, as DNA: TGTGCCAGCTCACCACGGCAGGGACAGGGGGGTCATCCGGAGACCCAGTACTTC. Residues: CASSPRQGQGGHPETQYF. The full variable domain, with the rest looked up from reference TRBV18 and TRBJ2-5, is NAGVMQNPRHLVRRRGQEARLRCSPMKGHSHVYWYRQLPEEGLKFMVYLQKENIIDESGMPKERFSAEFPKEGPSILRIQQVVRGDSAAYFCASSPRQGQGGHPETQYFGPGTRLLVL.

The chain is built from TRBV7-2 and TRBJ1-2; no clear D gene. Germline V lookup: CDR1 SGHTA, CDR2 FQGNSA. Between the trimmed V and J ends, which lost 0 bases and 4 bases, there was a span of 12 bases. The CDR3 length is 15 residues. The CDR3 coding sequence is TGTGCCAGCAGCTTAGCGTTGAGGTCTTCCTATGGCTACACCTTC. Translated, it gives CASSLALRSSYGYTF. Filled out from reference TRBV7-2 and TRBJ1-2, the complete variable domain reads GAGVSQSPSNKVTEKGKDVELRCDPISGHTALYWYRQSLGQGLEFLIYFQGNSAPDKSGLPSDRFSAERTGGSVSTLTIQRTQQEDSAVYLCASSLALRSSYGYTFGSGTRLTVV.